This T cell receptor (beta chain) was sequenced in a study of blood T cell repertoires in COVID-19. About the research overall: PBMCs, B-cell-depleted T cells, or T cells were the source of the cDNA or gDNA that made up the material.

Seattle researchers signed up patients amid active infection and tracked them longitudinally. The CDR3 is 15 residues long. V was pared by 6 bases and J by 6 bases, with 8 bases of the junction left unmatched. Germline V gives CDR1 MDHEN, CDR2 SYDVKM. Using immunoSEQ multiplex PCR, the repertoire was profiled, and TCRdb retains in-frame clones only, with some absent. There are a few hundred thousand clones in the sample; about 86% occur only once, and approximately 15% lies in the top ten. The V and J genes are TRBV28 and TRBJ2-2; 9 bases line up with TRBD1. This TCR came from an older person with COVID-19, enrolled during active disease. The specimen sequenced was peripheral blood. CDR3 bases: TGTGCCAGCAGCGAACCGGGACAGGGTCCCGGGGAGCTGTTTTTT. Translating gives CASSEPGQGPGELFF.